The clone carrying this T cell receptor (beta chain) occurred a few times. There are 15 residues in the CDR3. In germline, CDR1 is KGHSH, CDR2 LQKENI. V lost 3 bases to trimming and J lost 0 bases; unmatched junction nucleotides: 1. The data belong to a study of blood T cell repertoires in COVID-19. In the authors' methods: Reference gene primer amplification yielded estimated nucleated cell counts. Clones were read by immunoSEQ multiplex PCR, and TCRdb kept only the in-frame ones, dropping some. The D gene and trimming were derived from the DNA, and the V and J assignments and clone size from that table. The repertoire includes a few hundred thousand clones, roughly 85% of them detected once, and under 3.5% sits in the top ten.

The sequencing sample was made of peripheral blood. The V and J genes are TRBV18 and TRBJ1-3; 8 bases align to TRBD1. This TCR came from a woman aged 25 to 39 with active or convalescent COVID-19. The CDR3 region has the DNA TGTGCCAGCTCACCTGGGACAGGCTCTGGAAACACCATATATTTT. Encoded protein: CASSPGTGSGNTIYF.